The 19 T cell receptor beta chains below were found in one sample sequenced in a study of beta chain features in type 1 diabetes. As every portion of the isolated RNA was reverse transcribed, the sequencing read expressed TCRB transcripts. The table came from immunoSEQ multiplex PCR; TCRdb's copy has only in-frame clones and leaves some out. Here the sample spans some 150,000 clones, roughly 9.7% being singletons. Sequencing was carried out using central memory CD4+ T cells from blood. These receptors were taken from a woman aged 40-49 years in good health.

This clone has just a few counts. This chain joins TRBV9 and TRBJ1-1; D might be TRBD1 (5 bases). Between the trimmed V and J ends, which lost 2 bases and 1 base, there was a span of 6 bases. CDR1 is SGDLS and CDR2 is YYNGEE in the germline V gene. The CDR3 is made up of 13 amino acids. CDR3 nucleotides: TGTGCCAGCAGCGTTCAGGGGAACACTGAAGCTTTCTTT. Protein product: CASSVQGNTEAFF.

In this sample, this clone turned up a few times. The genes are TRBV4-3 and TRBJ1-2; D is uncertain. The V and J ends lost 0 bases and 3 bases respectively, with 17 bases between them. The CDR3 runs to 17 residues. The V gene's germline CDR1 is LGHNA and CDR2 YSLEER. The CDR3 here is CASSQDTPSAEHYGYTF. The CDR3 region has the DNA TGCGCCAGCAGCCAAGATACCCCCAGTGCGGAGCACTATGGCTACACCTTC.

This clone was found a few times. The V and J genes are TRBV5-1 and TRBJ1-5; the match to TRBD1 covers 8 bases. Trimming took 0 bases from V and 6 from J; bases not matched to a gene: 8. The CDR3 covers 16 residues. The germline CDR1 and CDR2 sequences are SGHRS and YFSETQ. CDR3 sequence reads: CASSLEGQARGQPQHF. CDR3 DNA sequence: TGCGCCAGCAGCTTGGAGGGACAGGCTAGGGGTCAGCCCCAGCATTTT.

The CDR3 spells CASSLDTGTLTDTQYF. As DNA, the CDR3 is TGTGCCAGCAGCCTCGATACAGGGACCCTCACAGATACGCAGTATTTT. The chain employs TRBV7-9 and TRBJ2-3; TRBD1 is a possible D gene (6 bases). Germline CDR1 SEHNR, CDR2 FQNEAQ (reference sequence). The CDR3 is 16 residues long. The V and J ends lost 5 bases and 2 bases respectively, with 17 bases between them. Looking up the rest from reference TRBV7-9 and TRBJ2-3 gives the full variable domain: DTGVSQNPRHKITKRGQNVTFRCDPISEHNRLYWYRQTLGQGPEFLTYFQNEAQLEKSRLLSDRFSAERPKGSFSTLEIQRTEQGDSAMYLCASSLDTGTLTDTQYFGPGTRLTVL.

The CDR3 coding sequence is TGTGCCAGCAGCCAAGCGGCCGGGACTAGCGGGGGAGAGACCCAGTACTTC. Translation: CASSQAAGTSGGETQYF. The gene calls are TRBV4-2 and TRBJ2-5; 14 bases map to TRBD2. The CDR3 totals 17 residues. CDR1 and CDR2 from the germline V gene are LGHNA and YNFKEQ. V was clipped by 1 base and J by 4 bases; unmatched bases: 5.

The chain uses TRBV6-6 and TRBJ2-7; TRBD2 agrees at 7 bases. Trimming cost V 6 bases and J 6 bases; bases outside gene matches: 11. The V gene's germline CDR1 is MNHNY and CDR2 SVGAGI (reference sequence). CDR3 size: 14 residues. The CDR3 spells CASRLGPPGGEQYF. The CDR3 nucleotides are TGTGCCAGCAGACTGGGCCCCCCGGGGGGCGAGCAGTACTTC.

This chain links TRBV18 with TRBJ2-7; 10 bases fit TRBD1. The germline V gene has CDR1 KGHSH and CDR2 LQKENI. V gave up 3 bases and J gave up 7 bases; unmatched junction bases: 12. This CDR3 has 16 amino acids. DNA of the CDR3: TGTGCCAGCTCACCGGAGGGCAGACAGGGGGCTAGTGAGCAGTACTTC. Translated, it gives CASSPEGRQGASEQYF.

This chain joins TRBV7-7 and TRBJ2-2; possibly TRBD2 for D (5 bases). V gave up 0 bases and J gave up 5 bases, with 10 bases separating them. Germline lookup yields CDR1 SSHAT and CDR2 FNYEAQ (reference sequence). This CDR3 spans 15 amino acids. CDR3 coding DNA: TGTGCCAGCAGCTTAGCCCCCGAGGGAACCGGGGAGCTGTTTTTT. It is translated as CASSLAPEGTGELFF. Together with reference TRBV7-7 and TRBJ2-2, the CDR3 gives the full variable domain: GAGVSQSPRYKVTKRGQDVTLRCDPISSHATLYWYQQALGQGPEFLTYFNYEAQPDKSGLPSDRFSAERPEGSISTLTIQRTEQRDSAMYRCASSLAPEGTGELFFGEGSRLTVL.

The J gene is TRBJ2-3, the V gene TRBV6-5, with 11 bases matching TRBD1. The CDR3 sequence is 15 residues long. Looked up from germline, CDR1 is MNHEY and CDR2 is SVGAGI. Trimming removed 3 bases from V and 5 bases from J; junction bases left unmatched: 4. The CDR3 nucleotides are TGTGCCAGCAGTTATGGACAGGGGGCGAAAGATACGCAGTATTTT. It codes for CASSYGQGAKDTQYF.

This clone was detected a few times. The same CDR3 is also encoded by other DNA sequences in this sample. CDR3 bases: TGCGCCAGCAGCTTGGGTGCGGGGGAAGAGACCCAGTACTTC. This sequence encodes CASSLGAGEETQYF. The J gene is TRBJ2-5, the V gene TRBV5-1; the match to TRBD2 covers 7 bases. Germline V CDR1 and CDR2: SGHRS, YFSETQ. The CDR3 loop spans 14 amino acids. J lost 3 bases, V lost 0 bases, and 2 bases had no gene match. The complete variable domain, with remaining parts taken from reference TRBV5-1 and TRBJ2-5, reads KAGVTQTPRYLIKTRGQQVTLSCSPISGHRSVSWYQQTPGQGLQFLFEYFSETQRNKGNFPGRFSGRQFSNSRSEMNVSTLELGDSALYLCASSLGAGEETQYFGPGTRLLVL.

This clone was picked up a small number of times. The chain carries TRBV7-8 and TRBJ1-5; D not resolved. Germline CDR1 SGHVS, CDR2 FQNEAQ. This CDR3 is 16 amino acids long. The V gene lost 1 base and the J gene lost 7 bases, with 17 bases spanning the gap. Here the CDR3 DNA reads TGTGCCAGCAGCTTAGGTTCGTCTCGGGGAGACCAGCCCCAGCATTTT. Encoded protein: CASSLGSSRGDQPQHF.

The V gene is TRBV19, the J gene TRBJ2-7, with a weak D call TRBD1 (8 bases). Trimming cost V 10 bases and J 5 bases, with 18 bases left between them. Per germline, CDR1 LNHDA and CDR2 SQIVND (reference sequence). CDR3 length equals 13 residues. The CDR3: CATRGQGGHEQYF. CDR3 DNA: TGTGCCACCCGAGGACAGGGAGGGCACGAGCAGTACTTC.

The genes are TRBV27 and TRBJ2-1; perhaps TRBD1 as D (6 bases). CDR3 length: 15 residues. V lost 3 bases and J 4 bases, leaving 13 bases between the germline ends. CDR1 and CDR2 (germline): MNHEY, SMNVEV (reference sequence). This chain's CDR3 is CASSFSGESYNEQFF. The CDR3 DNA sequence: TGTGCCAGCAGTTTCTCAGGGGAATCATACAATGAGCAGTTCTTC.

V is TRBV11-2 and J is TRBJ2-1, with 8 bases matching TRBD2. Losses at the gene ends were 3 bases for V and 2 bases for J; bases not matched to a gene: 6. The CDR3 is 16 amino acids. Germline V gene data show CDR1 as SGHAT and CDR2 as FQNNGV. The CDR3 nucleotides read TGTGCCAGCAGCTTCGGGGGGGGGCAACCCTACAATGAGCAGTTCTTC. Translating it yields CASSFGGGQPYNEQFF.

This clone has a handful of counts. The rearrangement links TRBV11-2 to TRBJ1-1; TRBD1 aligns across 7 bases. Per the germline V gene, CDR1 is SGHAT and CDR2 is FQNNGV. The length of the CDR3 is 14 residues. After removal of 4 bases from V and 5 bases from J, the junction contained 7 bases not matched to a gene. The CDR3 reads CASSSRQGRTEAFF. Here the CDR3 DNA reads TGTGCCAGCAGCTCCCGACAGGGCAGGACTGAAGCTTTCTTT. Combining the CDR3 with reference TRBV11-2 and TRBJ1-1 gives the whole variable domain EAGVAQSPRYKIIEKRQSVAFWCNPISGHATLYWYQQILGQGPKLLIQFQNNGVVDDSQLPKDRFSAERLKGVDSTLKIQPAKLEDSAVYLCASSSRQGRTEAFFGQGTRLTVV.

This clone was seen repeatedly, ten times or more. This chain links TRBV21-1 with TRBJ2-6; TRBD1 is the table's D call and was not checked against the DNA. TRBV21-1 represents a pseudogene. The CDR3 contains 20 residues. CDR3 bases: TGTGCCAGCAGCACCATGGACAGGCCCCCCGATGGCTCTGGGGCCAACGTCCTGACTTTC. Translating it yields CASSTMDRPPDGSGANVLTF.

The chain has TRBV7-9 and TRBJ2-5; weak D call: TRBD2 (6 bases). Trimming removed 5 bases from V and 4 bases from J, with 20 bases in between. The CDR3 runs to 16 residues. Germline CDR1 SEHNR, CDR2 FQNEAQ (reference sequence). The CDR3 loop is CASSPRGVWGGETQYF. The DNA of the CDR3 is TGTGCCAGCAGCCCGAGAGGGGTATGGGGAGGAGAGACCCAGTACTTC.

This clone showed up just a few times. The chain employs TRBV5-1 and TRBJ2-2; weak D call: TRBD1 (6 bases). Trimming shortened V by 4 bases and J by 3 bases, and 13 bases separated the two germline ends. The CDR3 is 15 amino acids. Germline V gives CDR1 SGHRS, CDR2 YFSETQ. CDR3: CASSPTGGDTGELFF. CDR3 bases: TGCGCCAGCAGCCCTACTGGGGGCGACACCGGGGAGCTGTTTTTT. The whole variable domain, filled in from reference TRBV5-1 and TRBJ2-2, reads KAGVTQTPRYLIKTRGQQVTLSCSPISGHRSVSWYQQTPGQGLQFLFEYFSETQRNKGNFPGRFSGRQFSNSRSEMNVSTLELGDSALYLCASSPTGGDTGELFFGEGSRLTVL.

V is TRBV6-1 and J is TRBJ2-7; 10 bases line up with TRBD1. Per germline, CDR1 MNHNS and CDR2 SASEGT. V trimming: 1 base; J trimming: 6 bases; junction bases outside the gene matches: 6. The CDR3 is made up of 15 amino acids. CDR3 in DNA: TGTGCCAGCAGTGAAGTGGGGACAGGGGTTAGCGAGCAGTACTTC. Residues: CASSEVGTGVSEQYF.